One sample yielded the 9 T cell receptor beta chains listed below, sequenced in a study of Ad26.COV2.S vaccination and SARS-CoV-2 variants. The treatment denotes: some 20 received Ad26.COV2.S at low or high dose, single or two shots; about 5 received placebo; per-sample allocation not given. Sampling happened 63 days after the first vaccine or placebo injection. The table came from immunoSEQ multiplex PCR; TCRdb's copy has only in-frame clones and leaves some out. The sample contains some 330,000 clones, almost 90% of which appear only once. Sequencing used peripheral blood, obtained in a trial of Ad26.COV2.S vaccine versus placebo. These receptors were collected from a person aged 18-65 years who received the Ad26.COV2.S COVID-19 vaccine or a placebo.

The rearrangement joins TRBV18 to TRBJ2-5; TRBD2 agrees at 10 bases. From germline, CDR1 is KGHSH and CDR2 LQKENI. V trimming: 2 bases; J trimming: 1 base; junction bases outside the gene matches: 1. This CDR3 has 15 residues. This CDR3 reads CASSPGTSAQETQYF. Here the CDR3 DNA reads TGTGCCAGCTCACCAGGGACTAGCGCCCAAGAGACCCAGTACTTC.

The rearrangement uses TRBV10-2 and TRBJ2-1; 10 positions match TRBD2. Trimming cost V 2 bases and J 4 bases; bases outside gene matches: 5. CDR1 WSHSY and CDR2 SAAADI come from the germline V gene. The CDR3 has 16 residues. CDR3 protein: CASSEMTSGLYNEQFF. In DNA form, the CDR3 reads TGCGCCAGCAGTGAGATGACTAGCGGGCTTTACAATGAGCAGTTCTTC.

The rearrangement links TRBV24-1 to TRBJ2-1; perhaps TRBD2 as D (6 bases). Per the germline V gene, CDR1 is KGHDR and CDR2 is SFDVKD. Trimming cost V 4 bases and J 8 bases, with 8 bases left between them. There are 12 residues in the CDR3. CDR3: CATSEAGYEQFF. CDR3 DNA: TGTGCCACCAGTGAAGCGGGCTATGAGCAGTTCTTC.

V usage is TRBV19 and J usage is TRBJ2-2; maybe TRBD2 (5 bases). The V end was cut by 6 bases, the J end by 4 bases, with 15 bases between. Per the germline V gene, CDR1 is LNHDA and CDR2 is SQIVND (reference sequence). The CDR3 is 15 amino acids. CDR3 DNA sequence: TGTGCCAGTAGGGGGAGCGTCTGGAGCACCGGGGAGCTGTTTTTT. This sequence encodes CASRGSVWSTGELFF.

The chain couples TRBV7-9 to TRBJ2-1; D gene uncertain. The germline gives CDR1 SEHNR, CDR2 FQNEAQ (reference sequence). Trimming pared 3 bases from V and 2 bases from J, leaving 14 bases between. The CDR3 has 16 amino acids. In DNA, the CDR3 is TGTGCCAGCAGCTTCTCGTCAGTAGTTACCTACAATGAGCAGTTCTTC. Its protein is CASSFSSVVTYNEQFF. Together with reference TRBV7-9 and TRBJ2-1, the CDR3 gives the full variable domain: DTGVSQNPRHKITKRGQNVTFRCDPISEHNRLYWYRQTLGQGPEFLTYFQNEAQLEKSRLLSDRFSAERPKGSFSTLEIQRTEQGDSAMYLCASSFSSVVTYNEQFFGPGTRLTVL.

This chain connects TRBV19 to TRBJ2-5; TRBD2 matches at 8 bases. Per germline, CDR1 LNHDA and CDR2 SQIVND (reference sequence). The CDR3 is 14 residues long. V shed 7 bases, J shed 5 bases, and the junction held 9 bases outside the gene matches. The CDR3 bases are TGTGCCAGTACTCAGACACTAGCGGTGGAGACCCAGTACTTC. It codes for CASTQTLAVETQYF.

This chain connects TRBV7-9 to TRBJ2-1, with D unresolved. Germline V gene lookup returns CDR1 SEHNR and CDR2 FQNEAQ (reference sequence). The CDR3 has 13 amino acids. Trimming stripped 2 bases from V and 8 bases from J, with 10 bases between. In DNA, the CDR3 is TGTGCCAGCAGCTTACACGGATTGGATGAGCAGTTCTTC. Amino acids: CASSLHGLDEQFF.

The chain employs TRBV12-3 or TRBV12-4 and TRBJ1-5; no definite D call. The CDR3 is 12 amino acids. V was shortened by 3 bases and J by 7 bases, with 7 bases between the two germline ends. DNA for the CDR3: TGTGCCAGCAGTTTTCGTGAGCAGCCCCAGCATTTT. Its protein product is CASSFREQPQHF.

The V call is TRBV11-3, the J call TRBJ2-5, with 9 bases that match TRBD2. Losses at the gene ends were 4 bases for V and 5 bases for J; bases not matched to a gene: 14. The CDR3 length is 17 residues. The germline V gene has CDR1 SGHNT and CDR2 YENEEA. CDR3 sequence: CASSSRGVAGDTETQYF. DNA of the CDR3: TGTGCCAGCAGCTCGCGGGGGGTAGCGGGAGATACGGAGACCCAGTACTTC.